The 31 T cell receptor beta chains below come from one sample, sequenced in a study of early stage breast cancer tumors. Using immunoSEQ multiplex PCR, the repertoire was profiled, and TCRdb retains in-frame clones only, with some absent. This sample has some 21,000 clones, with 76% found just once. Source material: blood. The receptors come from a person between 55 and 69 years old with breast cancer.

The chain combines TRBV7-2 with TRBJ2-7; 8 bases align to TRBD1. CDR1 is SGHTA, CDR2 FQGNSA, per germline. V shed 4 bases, J shed 7 bases, and the junction held 9 bases outside the gene matches. CDR3 size: 14 residues. This CDR3 reads CASSSNSRGREQYF. The DNA for the CDR3 is TGTGCCAGCAGCTCAAACAGCAGGGGGCGTGAGCAGTACTTC.

The rearrangement joins TRBV27 to TRBJ2-7; the D is unclear. The CDR3 runs to 14 residues. V lost 6 bases and J lost 4, with 16 bases in between. Germline assignment: CDR1 MNHEY and CDR2 SMNVEV (reference sequence). The CDR3 DNA is TGTGCCAGCAGGCCGGATAGCCTCGCGTACGAGCAGTACTTC. Translation gives CASRPDSLAYEQYF.

The CDR3 nucleotides are TGTGCCAGCAGCTTAGACGCGGGCCCGATCTATGGCTACACCTTC. This translates into CASSLDAGPIYGYTF. This chain links TRBV7-3 with TRBJ1-2; D gene ambiguous. The CDR3 is 15 amino acids. Trimming pared 2 bases from V and 4 bases from J, leaving 14 bases between. Per the germline V gene, CDR1 is SGHTA and CDR2 is FQGTGA.

The rearrangement joins TRBV5-4 to TRBJ2-1, with 12 bases fitting TRBD2. The CDR3 loop spans 13 amino acids. J lost 7 bases, V lost 10 bases, and 6 bases had no gene match. Germline assignment: CDR1 SGHNT and CDR2 YYREEE (reference sequence). The CDR3, as DNA: TGTGCCTTAGGACTAGCGGGGAGGAATGAGCAGTTCTTC. Protein product: CALGLAGRNEQFF.

A few counts support this clone. The J gene is TRBJ2-1, the V gene TRBV5-6; a possible D gene is TRBD1 (6 bases). The CDR3 consists of 12 residues. Deletions cut 5 bases from V and 9 bases from J, with 12 bases between. The germline V gene has CDR1 SGHDT and CDR2 YYEEEE. The CDR3 here is CASRTKGGEQFF. In nucleotides, the CDR3 is TGTGCCAGCAGGACTAAAGGGGGTGAGCAGTTCTTC.

The chain employs TRBV7-8 and TRBJ1-3, with D perhaps matching TRBD1 (5 bases). The germline V gene encodes CDR1 SGHVS and CDR2 FQNEAQ. Trimming shortened V by 0 bases and J by 0 bases, and 9 bases separated the two germline ends. The CDR3 extends over 16 amino acids. The CDR3 bases are TGTGCCAGCAGCTTAGCCGCCGGGGGCTCTGGAAACACCATATATTTT. This gives the protein CASSLAAGGSGNTIYF.

The chain carries TRBV7-9 and TRBJ2-3, with 7 bases that match TRBD2. Germline CDR1 and CDR2: SEHNR and FQNEAQ (reference sequence). CDR3 length equals 17 residues. The junction had 14 bases not matched to a gene; V was cut back by 5 bases and J by 3 bases. DNA for the CDR3: TGTGCCAGCAGCCACCTCAGCAGAGGGAGGGCAACAGATACGCAGTATTTT. It specifies CASSHLSRGRATDTQYF.

This chain connects TRBV7-3 to TRBJ2-1; 15 positions match TRBD2. J was trimmed by 7 bases and V by 5 bases; bases with no gene match: 9. The CDR3 is 17 amino acids. The germline gives CDR1 SGHTA, CDR2 FQGTGA. In nucleotides, the CDR3 is TGTGCCAGCAGCGGCAATTCCGGGACTAGCGGGGGGAATGAGCAGTTCTTC. Translating it yields CASSGNSGTSGGNEQFF.

J is TRBJ2-2 and V is TRBV5-4, with TRBD2 matching over 7 bases. This CDR3 has 15 residues. Germline CDR1 and CDR2: SGHNT and YYREEE (reference sequence). V shed 4 bases, J shed 3 bases, and the junction held 6 bases outside the gene matches. Written as DNA, the CDR3 is TGTGCCAGCAGCCCGGGCGGGGGATACACCGGGGAGCTGTTTTTT. Its translation: CASSPGGGYTGELFF.

The J gene is TRBJ2-2, the V gene TRBV4-2, with TRBD2 identical over 7 bases. This CDR3 contains 17 residues. The germline V gene has CDR1 LGHNA and CDR2 YNFKEQ. The ends lost 4 bases at V and 5 bases at J; junction bases unmatched: 13. In DNA, the CDR3 is TGTGCCAGCAGCCTACCGGGGCTAGCGGAGGGGACCGGGGAGCTGTTTTTT. Translation gives CASSLPGLAEGTGELFF.

This clone was recorded only once. This rearrangement joins TRBV19 to TRBJ2-1; 8 nucleotides agree with TRBD2. There are 16 residues in the CDR3. V lost 3 bases, J lost 3 bases, and 7 bases stayed unmatched. The germline gives CDR1 LNHDA, CDR2 SQIVND (reference sequence). The CDR3: CASSIRGGGFYNEQFF. In DNA form, the CDR3 reads TGTGCCAGTAGTATCCGGGGGGGCGGGTTCTACAATGAGCAGTTCTTC.

This clone has just a few counts. The V gene is TRBV27, the J gene TRBJ2-3; weak D call: TRBD2 (6 bases). CDR1 is MNHEY and CDR2 is SMNVEV in the germline V gene (reference sequence). Trimming shortened V by 8 bases and J by 2 bases, and 8 bases separated the two germline ends. CDR3 length: 12 residues. The CDR3 reads CASRDFTDTQYF. CDR3 in DNA: TGTGCCAGCCGGGACTTCACAGATACGCAGTATTTT.

The rearrangement uses TRBV5-4 and TRBJ1-1; D gene unclear. The V end lost 3 bases, the J end lost 2 bases, and 8 bases lay between the germline ends. Germline V gene data show CDR1 as SGHNT and CDR2 as YYREEE (reference sequence). There are 13 residues in the CDR3. The CDR3 reads CASSSRENTEAFF. The CDR3 region has the DNA TGTGCCAGCAGCTCCCGGGAAAACACTGAAGCTTTCTTT.

The V call is TRBV6-1, the J call TRBJ1-2; maybe TRBD1 (5 bases). The V gene's germline CDR1 is MNHNS and CDR2 SASEGT. CDR3 length: 13 residues. V lost 7 bases to trimming and J lost 3 bases, with 12 bases between them. The CDR3, as DNA: TGTGCCAGCATTTCACAGGACTACTATGGCTACACCTTC. It yields the protein CASISQDYYGYTF.

The chain carries TRBV5-1 and TRBJ2-5; 11 nucleotides match TRBD2. Germline trimming cut 3 bases from V and 2 bases from J; bases unmatched to any gene: 9. Germline V gene lookup returns CDR1 SGHRS and CDR2 YFSETQ. The CDR3 has 17 amino acids. Here the CDR3 DNA reads TGCGCCAGCAGCTGGGGTAGCGGGGGGGCCGGGCAAGAGACCCAGTACTTC. It yields the protein CASSWGSGGAGQETQYF. The full variable domain, rest sourced from reference TRBV5-1 and TRBJ2-5, is KAGVTQTPRYLIKTRGQQVTLSCSPISGHRSVSWYQQTPGQGLQFLFEYFSETQRNKGNFPGRFSGRQFSNSRSEMNVSTLELGDSALYLCASSWGSGGAGQETQYFGPGTRLLVL.

V usage is TRBV5-1 and J usage is TRBJ2-6; D unresolved. The CDR3 sequence is 14 residues long. Germline CDR1 is SGHRS and CDR2 is YFSETQ. V lost 6 bases and J lost 0, with 7 bases in between. CDR3 sequence (DNA): TGCGCCAGCACTGGTTCCTCTGGGGCCAACGTCCTGACTTTC. Amino acid sequence: CASTGSSGANVLTF. Together with reference TRBV5-1 and TRBJ2-6, the CDR3 gives the full variable domain: KAGVTQTPRYLIKTRGQQVTLSCSPISGHRSVSWYQQTPGQGLQFLFEYFSETQRNKGNFPGRFSGRQFSNSRSEMNVSTLELGDSALYLCASTGSSGANVLTFGAGSRLTVL.

The chain employs TRBV9 and TRBJ2-2; D is perhaps TRBD1 (6 bases). V lost 6 bases and J lost 2, with 8 bases in between. This CDR3 region has 13 residues. CDR1 SGDLS and CDR2 YYNGEE come from the germline V gene. The chain's CDR3 is CASKGTNTGELFF. CDR3 sequence (DNA): TGTGCCAGCAAGGGGACAAACACCGGGGAGCTGTTTTTT.

This clone has a single count. The chain is built from TRBV23-1 and TRBJ1-2; D might be TRBD1 (6 bases). TRBV23-1 is an open reading frame whose function is uncertain. V shed 1 base and J shed 5 bases, with 8 bases lying between them. The length of the CDR3 is 13 residues. The chain's CDR3 is CASSQWTVYGYTF. CDR3 bases: TGCGCCAGCAGTCAATGGACAGTTTATGGCTACACCTTC.

J is TRBJ2-3 and V is TRBV5-1; 12 bases are shared with TRBD2. Trimming took 0 bases from V and 6 from J; bases not matched to a gene: 5. CDR1 and CDR2 (germline): SGHRS, YFSETQ. This CDR3 is 16 amino acids long. CDR3 protein: CASSLGLAGVKDTQYF. The CDR3 coding sequence is TGCGCCAGCAGCTTGGGACTAGCGGGAGTTAAGGATACGCAGTATTTT.

The chain joins TRBV7-2 to TRBJ2-2, with TRBD1 matching over 7 bases. Germline lookup yields CDR1 SGHTA and CDR2 FQGNSA. The CDR3 has 16 amino acids. J gave up 2 bases and V 1 base, and 4 bases lay outside the gene matches. CDR3 bases: TGTGCCAGCAGCTTAGACCGGACAGGAAACACCGGGGAGCTGTTTTTT. Its protein is CASSLDRTGNTGELFF.

The chain joins TRBV5-2 to TRBJ2-1; TRBD2, the D gene given by the table, was not confirmed from the DNA. TRBV5-2 is a known pseudogene. This CDR3 is 17 amino acids long. CDR3 loop: CASSQAVVGSPHNEQFF. DNA of the CDR3: TGCGCCAGCAGCCAGGCAGTTGTAGGGAGTCCCCACAATGAGCAGTTCTTC.

This chain joins TRBV29-1 and TRBJ2-3; TRBD1 matches at 7 bases. Germline V lookup: CDR1 SQVTM, CDR2 ANQGSEA. The CDR3 sequence is 14 residues long. Losses at the gene ends were 2 bases for V and 3 bases for J; bases not matched to a gene: 5. The CDR3 DNA sequence: TGCAGCGTTGAAAGGGACAGAAGAACAGATACGCAGTATTTT. Translation gives CSVERDRRTDTQYF.

This clone was counted between two and nine times. CDR3 sequence reads: CASSPSGLFANTGELFF. The CDR3 coding sequence is TGTGCCAGCAGTCCCTCGGGGCTGTTCGCGAACACCGGGGAGCTGTTTTTT. The chain is built from TRBV27 and TRBJ2-2; D is tentatively TRBD1 or TRBD2 (5 bases each). Germline V lookup: CDR1 MNHEY, CDR2 SMNVEV (reference sequence). V was cut by 5 bases and J by 0 bases, with 16 bases left in between. This CDR3 is built from 17 residues.

This chain joins TRBV11-2 and TRBJ2-1; D may correspond to TRBD1 or TRBD2 (5 bases each). This CDR3 is built from 19 residues. Germline lookup yields CDR1 SGHAT and CDR2 FQNNGV. The ends were cut back, 4 bases at V and 1 base at J, with 23 bases in the middle. For the CDR3, the DNA is TGTGCCAGCAGCTCCCGAGGGGCCCAAGCGGATGTATCCTACAATGAGCAGTTCTTC. This translates into CASSSRGAQADVSYNEQFF. The full variable domain, rest sourced from reference TRBV11-2 and TRBJ2-1, is EAGVAQSPRYKIIEKRQSVAFWCNPISGHATLYWYQQILGQGPKLLIQFQNNGVVDDSQLPKDRFSAERLKGVDSTLKIQPAKLEDSAVYLCASSSRGAQADVSYNEQFFGPGTRLTVL.

The chain recombines TRBV29-1 with TRBJ1-2, with D possibly TRBD1 on 5 matching bases. The CDR3 runs 11 residues. V shed 4 bases and J shed 7 bases, with 10 bases lying between them. Germline loops: CDR1 SQVTM, CDR2 ANQGSEA. The CDR3: CSVGQGAGYTF. CDR3 bases: TGCAGCGTTGGTCAGGGTGCTGGCTACACCTTC.

V usage is TRBV5-1 and J usage is TRBJ2-3; a possible D gene is TRBD2 (6 bases). Germline CDR1 SGHRS, CDR2 YFSETQ. This CDR3 comprises 15 residues. V dropped 4 bases and J dropped 0 bases, with 12 bases sitting between them. The CDR3 DNA is TGCGCCAGCAGCGCCATCGGGACTAGCACAGATACGCAGTATTTT. Its protein product is CASSAIGTSTDTQYF.

The rearrangement links TRBV5-4 to TRBJ2-1; D may correspond to TRBD1 or TRBD2 (5 bases each). V shed 4 bases and J shed 10 bases, with 12 bases lying between them. Germline V gene lookup returns CDR1 SGHNT and CDR2 YYREEE (reference sequence). The CDR3 runs to 12 residues. CDR3 loop: CASSMGTAEQFF. CDR3 bases: TGTGCCAGCAGCATGGGGACCGCCGAGCAGTTCTTC.

The J gene is TRBJ2-3, the V gene TRBV5-4, with 9 bases identical to TRBD1. The germline CDR1 and CDR2 sequences are SGHNT and YYREEE (reference sequence). J was trimmed by 3 bases and V by 4 bases; bases with no gene match: 3. The CDR3 consists of 14 residues. CDR3 protein: CASSPGQGTDTQYF. CDR3 in DNA: TGTGCCAGCAGCCCGGGACAGGGAACAGATACGCAGTATTTT.

The count of this clone is one. The gene calls are TRBV20-1 and TRBJ2-5; no clear D. CDR1 and CDR2 from the germline V gene are DFQATT and SNEGSKA (reference sequence). CDR3 size: 11 residues. V lost 0 bases, J lost 5 bases, and 4 bases lay in between. The CDR3 region is CSARDQETQYF. The CDR3 coding sequence is TGCAGTGCTAGAGATCAGGAGACCCAGTACTTC.

By share, this clone counts as medium-sized. This chain connects TRBV5-1 to TRBJ2-5; TRBD1 aligns across 8 bases. Germline lookup yields CDR1 SGHRS and CDR2 YFSETQ. The CDR3 has 15 amino acids. V gave up 2 bases and J gave up 2 bases; unmatched junction bases: 5. CDR3 in amino acids: CASSFRGLGQETQYF. CDR3 sequence (DNA): TGCGCCAGCAGCTTCAGGGGGCTGGGGCAAGAGACCCAGTACTTC. The full variable domain, completed using reference TRBV5-1 and TRBJ2-5, is KAGVTQTPRYLIKTRGQQVTLSCSPISGHRSVSWYQQTPGQGLQFLFEYFSETQRNKGNFPGRFSGRQFSNSRSEMNVSTLELGDSALYLCASSFRGLGQETQYFGPGTRLLVL.

V is TRBV2 and J is TRBJ2-1; 8 bases are a match to TRBD1. This CDR3 is built from 16 residues. CDR1 is SNHLY, CDR2 FYNNEI, per germline. The junction had 9 bases not matched to a gene; V was cut back by 5 bases and J by 3 bases. The CDR3, as DNA: TGTGCCAGCAGTATTGGGACAGGCGACTACTACAATGAGCAGTTCTTC. Translation: CASSIGTGDYYNEQFF.